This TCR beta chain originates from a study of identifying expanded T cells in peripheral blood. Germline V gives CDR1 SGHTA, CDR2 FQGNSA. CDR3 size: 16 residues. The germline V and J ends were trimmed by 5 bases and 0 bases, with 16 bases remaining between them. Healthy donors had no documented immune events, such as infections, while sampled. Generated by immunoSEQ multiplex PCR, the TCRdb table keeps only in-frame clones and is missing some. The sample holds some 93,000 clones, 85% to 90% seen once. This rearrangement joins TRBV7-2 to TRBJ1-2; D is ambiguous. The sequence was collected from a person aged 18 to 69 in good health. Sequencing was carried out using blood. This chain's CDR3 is CASSQEVGQANYGYTF. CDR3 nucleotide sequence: TGTGCCAGCAGCCAAGAGGTTGGGCAGGCTAACTATGGCTACACCTTC.